A selection of T cell receptor beta chains follows, all from one sample in a study of T cell responses to AZD1222 COVID-19 vaccine. Sequencing used immunoSEQ multiplex PCR; TCRdb keeps in-frame clones, though not all of them. The sample contains about 140,000 clones, roughly nine tenths of which appear only once. The source was peripheral blood, collected 28 days after the second dose of the MenACWY control vaccine. The receptor source for this set is an adult who received the MenACWY meningococcal vaccine as a control. CDR3s include the opening cysteine and the closing phenylalanine or tryptophan. Each record gives: J gene, clone size, V gene, CDR3 length, CDR3 protein. Rows give clone size only sometimes, using once, few, many, or a class for an expanded clone.

J gene: TRBJ1-6; clone size: NA; V gene: TRBV10-3; CDR3 length: 15; CDR3 protein: CAIWGGGNEDSPLHF
J gene: TRBJ2-1; clone size: NA; V gene: TRBV18; CDR3 length: 13; CDR3 protein: CASSPPFRNEQFF
J gene: TRBJ2-3; clone size: NA; V gene: TRBV11-2; CDR3 length: 14; CDR3 protein: CASSKLGEIGTQYF
J gene: TRBJ2-3; clone size: NA; V gene: TRBV9; CDR3 length: 17; CDR3 protein: CASSLNPGEGQTDTQYF
J gene: TRBJ2-7; clone size: NA; V gene: TRBV6-2/TRBV6-3; CDR3 length: 14; CDR3 protein: CASSDPGDPLEQYF
J gene: TRBJ2-3; clone size: NA; V gene: TRBV18; CDR3 length: 15; CDR3 protein: CASSLGLAVTDTQYF
J gene: TRBJ1-1; clone size: NA; V gene: TRBV3-1/TRBV3-2; CDR3 length: 15; CDR3 protein: CASSKQFSGNTEAFF
J gene: TRBJ1-5; clone size: NA; V gene: TRBV28; CDR3 length: 15; CDR3 protein: CASSLSFTGDQPQHF
J gene: TRBJ2-5; clone size: NA; V gene: TRBV5-1; CDR3 length: 15; CDR3 protein: CASSLNQGASKTQYF
J gene: TRBJ2-6; clone size: NA; V gene: TRBV11-3; CDR3 length: 17; CDR3 protein: CASSRGADSSGANVLTF
J gene: TRBJ2-3; clone size: NA; V gene: TRBV7-9; CDR3 length: 16; CDR3 protein: CASSLGYGRETDTQYF
J gene: TRBJ2-2; clone size: NA; V gene: TRBV6-2/TRBV6-3; CDR3 length: 15; CDR3 protein: CASSQAGGFTGELFF
J gene: TRBJ2-1; clone size: NA; V gene: TRBV2; CDR3 length: 15; CDR3 protein: CASNPTSGGSYEQFF
J gene: TRBJ2-1; clone size: NA; V gene: TRBV28; CDR3 length: 18; CDR3 protein: CASSRAFGNGGAGGEQFF
J gene: TRBJ1-2; clone size: NA; V gene: TRBV5-4; CDR3 length: 13; CDR3 protein: CASSLEPGYGYTF
J gene: TRBJ2-7; clone size: NA; V gene: TRBV5-1; CDR3 length: 15; CDR3 protein: CASSLVGQGAREQYF
J gene: TRBJ1-1; clone size: NA; V gene: TRBV28; CDR3 length: 14; CDR3 protein: CASSLILMNTEAFF
J gene: TRBJ1-2; clone size: NA; V gene: TRBV6-5; CDR3 length: 15; CDR3 protein: CASSYADRGRDGYTF
J gene: TRBJ1-2; clone size: NA; V gene: TRBV28; CDR3 length: 14; CDR3 protein: CASRGTATYYGYTF
J gene: TRBJ2-7; clone size: NA; V gene: TRBV28; CDR3 length: 13; CDR3 protein: CASSLSPTYEQYF
J gene: TRBJ1-1; clone size: once; V gene: TRBV28; CDR3 length: 12; CDR3 protein: CASKDPGTEAFF
J gene: TRBJ1-2; clone size: NA; V gene: TRBV7-9; CDR3 length: 14; CDR3 protein: CASSLETGVYGYTF
J gene: TRBJ1-5; clone size: NA; V gene: TRBV12-2; CDR3 length: 16; CDR3 protein: CASRGRRGQGGQPQHF
J gene: TRBJ2-7; clone size: NA; V gene: TRBV9; CDR3 length: 15; CDR3 protein: CASSTSSGRAYEQYF
J gene: TRBJ1-5; clone size: NA; V gene: TRBV3-1/TRBV3-2; CDR3 length: 16; CDR3 protein: CASSHGGVLGNQPQHF
J gene: TRBJ1-5; clone size: NA; V gene: TRBV19; CDR3 length: 15; CDR3 protein: CASSTAGLSDQPQHF
J gene: TRBJ2-3; clone size: NA; V gene: TRBV20-1; CDR3 length: 13; CDR3 protein: CSASTGAPDTQYF
J gene: TRBJ2-1; clone size: few; V gene: TRBV6-1; CDR3 length: 16; CDR3 protein: CASSDAGTGSYNEQFF
J gene: TRBJ2-2; clone size: NA; V gene: TRBV5-4; CDR3 length: 16; CDR3 protein: CASSLVSGTNTGELFF
J gene: TRBJ1-2; clone size: NA; V gene: TRBV7-2; CDR3 length: 14; CDR3 protein: CASSPDRDLYGYTF
J gene: TRBJ1-6; clone size: once; V gene: TRBV11-3; CDR3 length: 11; CDR3 protein: CASSWASPLHF
J gene: TRBJ1-5; clone size: NA; V gene: TRBV2; CDR3 length: 14; CDR3 protein: CASSPDSSNQPQHF
J gene: TRBJ1-2; clone size: NA; V gene: TRBV3-1/TRBV3-2; CDR3 length: 15; CDR3 protein: CASSQEAGPNYGYTF
J gene: TRBJ2-3; clone size: once; V gene: TRBV7-2; CDR3 length: 15; CDR3 protein: CASSTGPIGSDTQYF
J gene: TRBJ1-1; clone size: NA; V gene: TRBV20-1; CDR3 length: 11; CDR3 protein: CSARAYAEAFF
J gene: TRBJ1-5; clone size: once; V gene: TRBV5-1; CDR3 length: 15; CDR3 protein: CASSLGQDSNQPQHF
J gene: TRBJ1-4; clone size: NA; V gene: TRBV5-1; CDR3 length: 15; CDR3 protein: CASSLAGTGNEKLFF
J gene: TRBJ2-7; clone size: NA; V gene: TRBV7-2; CDR3 length: 17; CDR3 protein: CASSQTSGRPPLYEQYF
J gene: TRBJ1-3; clone size: NA; V gene: TRBV6-5; CDR3 length: 15; CDR3 protein: CASSYSSSSGNTIYF
J gene: TRBJ2-7; clone size: NA; V gene: TRBV10-3; CDR3 length: 17; CDR3 protein: CAISGGLGGSSSYEQYF
J gene: TRBJ2-1; clone size: NA; V gene: TRBV7-8; CDR3 length: 16; CDR3 protein: CASSPHEWGASNEQFF
J gene: TRBJ2-1; clone size: NA; V gene: TRBV19; CDR3 length: 17; CDR3 protein: CASSMGSGGASRNEQFF
J gene: TRBJ1-3; clone size: once; V gene: TRBV6-5; CDR3 length: 16; CDR3 protein: CASSYKGGNLESTIYF
J gene: TRBJ2-1; clone size: NA; V gene: TRBV9; CDR3 length: 18; CDR3 protein: CASSERSQGARSNNEQFF
J gene: TRBJ1-5; clone size: NA; V gene: TRBV6-5; CDR3 length: 11; CDR3 protein: CASRLNQPQHF
J gene: TRBJ1-5; clone size: NA; V gene: TRBV19; CDR3 length: 15; CDR3 protein: CASSIARQDNQPQHF
J gene: TRBJ2-2; clone size: few; V gene: TRBV10-3; CDR3 length: 13; CDR3 protein: CAIRPDSTGELFF
J gene: TRBJ2-5; clone size: NA; V gene: TRBV7-6; CDR3 length: 17; CDR3 protein: CASSFILQTGIGETQYF
J gene: TRBJ2-3; clone size: NA; V gene: TRBV19; CDR3 length: 15; CDR3 protein: CASSIRTSGPDTQYF
J gene: TRBJ2-6; clone size: NA; V gene: TRBV6-5; CDR3 length: 16; CDR3 protein: CASSYTGGGGANVLTF
J gene: TRBJ2-1; clone size: NA; V gene: TRBV10-2; CDR3 length: 14; CDR3 protein: CASSDPYSYNEQFF
J gene: TRBJ2-1; clone size: NA; V gene: TRBV29-1; CDR3 length: 16; CDR3 protein: CSVDVPRGGTYNEQFF
J gene: TRBJ1-5; clone size: NA; V gene: TRBV27; CDR3 length: 14; CDR3 protein: CASSSPSDRILQHF
J gene: TRBJ1-1; clone size: NA; V gene: TRBV5-1; CDR3 length: 16; CDR3 protein: CASSLERIRRGDEAFF